The present T cell receptor beta chain was sequenced within a study of T-cell memory formation after mild COVID-19. Overall study: The TCR clusters were mostly specific to one donor.

TCR alpha and TCR beta cDNA libraries carrying sample barcodes and UMIs were produced by 5'RACE using constant-segment primers. TCRdb re-derived calls from the 5' RACE reads in MiXCR, one entry per CDR3 protein. This repertoire shows a few hundred thousand distinct CDR3 sequences, roughly 17% found once; its top ten account for roughly 22%. Whole-study results and caveats: Among contracting clones, CD4+ were mainly CM/EM and CD8+ enriched in EMRA. Clones that contracted from day 15 to 85 were balanced CD4/CD8, while later expanders leaned CD4+.

Trimming took 3 bases from V and 5 from J, leaving 17 bases between them. Germline assignment: CDR1 KGHSH and CDR2 LQKENI. The CDR3 runs to 16 residues. For this clonotype: The target antigen is unknown.

Sequences were obtained from PBMCs or a T cell subset sorted from them (not recorded which). This chain links TRBV18 with TRBJ1-5, with D possibly TRBD1 on 5 matching bases. This TCR came from a man younger than 35 who had mild COVID-19 (a few samples of this study predate the infection). Cell type and time point are not known. The DNA of the CDR3 is TGTGCCAGCTCACCGGGCAGGGACGGAAAATATCAGCCCCAGCATTTT. Protein: CASSPGRDGKYQPQHF.